This section outlines one TCR beta chain sequence together with its context. The antigen is unknown. This entry comes from a study of Ad26.COV2.S vaccination and SARS-CoV-2 variants. Overall study: Participants got Ad26.COV2.S intramuscularly, once or twice 56 days apart. General study results and limits: Reported post-vaccination CD8+ and CD4+ T cell responses to spike showed substantial breadth.

With 2 bases removed from V and 3 bases from J, the gap between germline ends came to 13 bases. The length of the CDR3 is 15 residues. Looked up from germline, CDR1 is KGHSH and CDR2 is LQKENI. Produced via immunoSEQ multiplex PCR; TCRdb's table is partial and in-frame only. The sample lists about 680,000 clones, approximately 88% occurring once. As for treatment: around 19 received Ad26.COV2.S at low or high dose, single or two shots; 5 received placebo; per-sample allocation not given. On day 63 after the first injection, vaccine and placebo recipients gave samples. Sequences were derived from peripheral blood, sampled in a trial of Ad26.COV2.S vaccine versus placebo. The sequence was obtained from a person aged 18-60 years who received the Ad26.COV2.S COVID-19 vaccine or a placebo. J is TRBJ2-5 and V is TRBV18; a weak D match, TRBD1 (6 bases). CDR3 sequence reads: CASSPGGREKETQYF. As DNA, the CDR3 is TGTGCCAGCTCACCAGGGGGCAGGGAAAAAGAGACCCAGTACTTC.